A single sample is the source of the 7 T cell receptor beta chains below, sequenced in a study of shared clonotypes between healthy human individuals. In the naive CD8 group, cells lacked CD45RO and were positively selected for CCR7, so terminally differentiated effector memory CD45RA+ cells were left out. Generated by immunoSEQ multiplex PCR, the TCRdb table keeps only in-frame clones and is missing some. Among roughly 2,000,000 clones, less than 95% were seen once, and the ten largest hold 1.2%. Sequencing input: naive CD8+ T cells sorted from blood. The receptor set was obtained from a man between 18 and 35 years old in good health.

The chain has TRBV20-1 and TRBJ2-1; D not resolved. The CDR3 runs 11 residues. V was pared by 0 bases and J by 10 bases, with 7 bases between. Germline V gives CDR1 DFQATT, CDR2 SNEGSKA (reference sequence). The CDR3 coding sequence is TGCAGTGCTAGAGATCATAGAGAGCAGTTCTTC. This gives the protein CSARDHREQFF.

The J gene is TRBJ2-7, the V gene TRBV19; D call uncertain. V was shortened by 3 bases and J by 3 bases, with 12 bases between the two germline ends. This CDR3 contains 14 residues. CDR1 is LNHDA, CDR2 SQIVND, per germline (reference sequence). For the CDR3, the DNA is TGTGCCAGTAGTATGTATGGCGGTGTCTACGAGCAGTACTTC. It codes for CASSMYGGVYEQYF.

The chain combines TRBV5-1 with TRBJ1-1; the match to TRBD1 covers 11 bases. V was clipped by 7 bases and J by 0 bases; unmatched bases: 11. CDR3 size: 17 residues. Germline-derived CDR1 and CDR2 are SGHRS and YFSETQ. The CDR3 coding sequence is TGCGCCAGCGGGGGAACAGGACAGGGGGCCTTGAACACTGAAGCTTTCTTT. This encodes CASGGTGQGALNTEAFF.

This rearrangement joins TRBV27 to TRBJ2-7, with 8 bases fitting TRBD1. Losses at the gene ends were 5 bases for V and 2 bases for J; bases not matched to a gene: 11. The CDR3 length is 16 residues. Germline CDR1 is MNHEY and CDR2 is SMNVEV (reference sequence). In DNA form, the CDR3 reads TGTGCCAGCAGTACCCTGACAGGACAGGGTCCCTACGAGCAGTACTTC. It is translated as CASSTLTGQGPYEQYF.

Note on this clone: This specimen includes other DNA sequences encoding the same CDR3. V is TRBV5-6 and J is TRBJ2-7; 9 positions match TRBD2. Germline V gene data show CDR1 as SGHDT and CDR2 as YYEEEE. The CDR3 length is 13 residues. The V and J ends lost 7 bases and 1 base, in that order; junction bases with no gene match: 3. CDR3 loop: CASSAGGSYEQYF. The CDR3 bases are TGTGCCAGCTCTGCGGGGGGGTCCTACGAGCAGTACTTC.

The V gene is TRBV5-6, the J gene TRBJ2-3; tentatively, D is TRBD1 (6 bases). The CDR3 runs to 14 residues. The germline V gene encodes CDR1 SGHDT and CDR2 YYEEEE. V gave up 4 bases and J gave up 2 bases, with 11 bases separating them. CDR3 residues: CASSPRQATDTQYF. The CDR3 nucleotides are TGTGCCAGCAGCCCGAGACAGGCCACAGATACGCAGTATTTT. The variable domain in full, completed from reference TRBV5-6 and TRBJ2-3, reads DAGVTQSPTHLIKTRGQQVTLRCSPKSGHDTVSWYQQALGQGPQFIFQYYEEEERQRGNFPDRFSGHQFPNYSSELNVNALLLGDSALYLCASSPRQATDTQYFGPGTRLTVL.

The chain couples TRBV9 to TRBJ2-1; 8 bases align to TRBD2. The CDR3 is made up of 15 amino acids. Trimming cost V 3 bases and J 2 bases; bases outside gene matches: 4. The germline CDR1 and CDR2 sequences are SGDLS and YYNGEE. For the CDR3, the DNA is TGTGCCAGCAGCGCACTAGCGGAGACCTACAATGAGCAGTTCTTC. Protein product: CASSALAETYNEQFF.